Below are 20 T cell receptor beta chains sequenced from a single sample in a study of technical replicates of blood from a handful of donors. The method was immunoSEQ multiplex PCR; TCRdb's version includes in-frame clones alone and lacks a portion of them. The sample carries 70,000 to 90,000 clones, around 94% recorded once. Sequencing input: T cells isolated from PBMCs. Receptors were obtained from a human donor in good health.

The chain joins TRBV19 to TRBJ1-5; TRBD1 is a possible D gene (5 bases). Trimming took 3 bases from V and 3 from J, leaving 12 bases between them. CDR1 and CDR2 (germline): LNHDA, SQIVND (reference sequence). This CDR3 has 15 residues. CDR3 DNA sequence: TGTGCCAGTAGTATGGGCGGGGGGGACAATCAGCCCCAGCATTTT. It encodes CASSMGGGDNQPQHF.

J is TRBJ1-3 and V is TRBV5-5, with TRBD1 as a possible D gene (6 bases). Germline CDR1 SGHKS, CDR2 YYEKEE (reference sequence). CDR3 length: 16 amino acids. V was pared by 2 bases and J by 0 bases, with 12 bases between. CDR3 in amino acids: CASSFDRPVSGNTIYF. The CDR3 region has the DNA TGTGCCAGCAGCTTTGACAGGCCCGTCTCTGGAAACACCATATATTTT. Filled out from reference TRBV5-5 and TRBJ1-3, the complete variable domain reads DAGVTQSPTHLIKTRGQQVTLRCSPISGHKSVSWYQQVLGQGPQFIFQYYEKEERGRGNFPDRFSARQFPNYSSELNVNALLLGDSALYLCASSFDRPVSGNTIYFGEGSWLTVV.

This chain connects TRBV6-1 to TRBJ2-2, with TRBD1 matching 7 bases. The CDR3 sequence is 14 residues long. The V segment lost 5 bases and the J segment 8 bases; nucleotides outside the gene matches: 8. Germline V gene lookup returns CDR1 MNHNS and CDR2 SASEGT. The CDR3 DNA reads as TGTGCCAGCAGTATAATAAACAGGGGAGGGGAGCTGTTTTTT. Translation gives CASSIINRGGELFF.

The chain employs TRBV4-1 and TRBJ2-7; D might be TRBD2 (6 bases). The CDR3 extends over 14 amino acids. With 2 bases removed from V and 2 bases from J, the gap between germline ends came to 10 bases. Germline V lookup: CDR1 MGHRA, CDR2 YSYEKL. The DNA of the CDR3 is TGCGCCAGCAGCCAACAAAGCGGGCCCTACGAGCAGTACTTC. It yields the protein CASSQQSGPYEQYF.

The chain carries TRBV28 and TRBJ2-7; D might be TRBD2 (5 bases). CDR1 is MDHEN and CDR2 is SYDVKM in the germline V gene. The CDR3 has 12 residues. V shed 4 bases and J shed 6 bases, with 10 bases lying between them. The CDR3 loop is CASSSGIREQYF. CDR3 DNA sequence: TGTGCCAGCAGTTCGGGGATACGCGAGCAGTACTTC.

V is TRBV9 and J is TRBJ2-3; 10 bases align to TRBD2. The CDR3 runs 17 residues. The ends lost 3 bases at V and 2 bases at J; junction bases unmatched: 9. Germline values: CDR1 SGDLS, CDR2 YYNGEE. The CDR3 reads CASSDLSSGGSTDTQYF. Here the CDR3 DNA reads TGTGCCAGCAGCGACTTATCTAGCGGGGGATCCACAGATACGCAGTATTTT.

This chain joins TRBV27 and TRBJ2-2, with unresolved D. V was trimmed by 3 bases and J by 1 base, leaving 6 bases between them. The CDR3 is 14 residues long. In germline, CDR1 is MNHEY, CDR2 SMNVEV (reference sequence). CDR3: CASSFQENTGELFF. CDR3 DNA sequence: TGTGCCAGCAGTTTTCAGGAGAACACCGGGGAGCTGTTTTTT.

This sequence joins TRBV18 and TRBJ2-5; no firm D call. CDR3 length equals 14 residues. The V end lost 5 bases, the J end lost 1 base, and 11 bases lay between the germline ends. CDR1 and CDR2 from the germline V gene are KGHSH and LQKENI. CDR3 region: CASSSSLSQETQYF. CDR3 DNA sequence: TGTGCCAGCTCATCTAGTCTCAGCCAAGAGACCCAGTACTTC.

The gene calls are TRBV6-6 and TRBJ1-1; a weak D match, TRBD1 (6 bases). Trimming shortened V by 7 bases and J by 1 base, and 13 bases separated the two germline ends. This CDR3 is 14 amino acids long. Looked up from germline, CDR1 is MNHNY and CDR2 is SVGAGI (reference sequence). This CDR3 is CASKVAGENTEAFF. In DNA form, the CDR3 reads TGTGCCAGCAAAGTCGCAGGGGAGAACACTGAAGCTTTCTTT.

The chain combines TRBV27 with TRBJ2-7; D possibly corresponds to TRBD2 (5 bases). V was pared by 4 bases and J by 5 bases, with 12 bases between. Germline V gives CDR1 MNHEY, CDR2 SMNVEV (reference sequence). This CDR3 region has 13 residues. The CDR3 is CASSSTGRDEQYF. Written as DNA, the CDR3 is TGTGCCAGCAGTTCGACGGGAAGGGACGAGCAGTACTTC.

The chain has TRBV7-8 and TRBJ2-1; 11 nucleotides line up with TRBD2. This CDR3 has 15 residues. Germline trimming cut 2 bases from V and 4 bases from J; bases unmatched to any gene: 1. The germline CDR1 and CDR2 sequences are SGHVS and FQNEAQ. The CDR3 nucleotides read TGTGCCAGCAGCTTAACTAGCGGGAGATACAATGAGCAGTTCTTC. Amino acids: CASSLTSGRYNEQFF.

The V and J genes are TRBV7-9 and TRBJ2-2; D ambiguous. Trimming shortened V by 8 bases and J by 2 bases, and 12 bases separated the two germline ends. CDR1 is SEHNR and CDR2 is FQNEAQ in the germline V gene (reference sequence). The length of the CDR3 is 14 residues. The chain's CDR3 is CASQLGLNTGELFF. The CDR3 nucleotides read TGTGCCAGCCAGCTTGGGCTAAACACCGGGGAGCTGTTTTTT.

The sample holds one count of this clone. V usage is TRBV2 and J usage is TRBJ1-1; the D gene is possibly TRBD1 (5 bases). V was pared by 7 bases and J by 2 bases, with 14 bases between. This CDR3 spans 14 amino acids. Per germline, CDR1 SNHLY and CDR2 FYNNEI. DNA for the CDR3: TGTGCCAGCACCGGCGGGGCTTTCAACACTGAAGCTTTCTTT. Encoded protein: CASTGGAFNTEAFF.

This clone was seen a single time. The V gene is TRBV11-3, the J gene TRBJ2-6; D is unclear. The CDR3 spans 15 residues. Trimming left V 5 bases short and J 2 bases short, with 10 bases between. Germline V gene data show CDR1 as SGHNT and CDR2 as YENEEA. In DNA form, the CDR3 reads TGTGCCAGCAGCAGAGGCGTGGCTGGGGCCAACGTCCTGACTTTC. Protein: CASSRGVAGANVLTF. Full variable domain (remainder filled in from reference TRBV11-3 and TRBJ2-6): EAGVVQSPRYKIIEKKQPVAFWCNPISGHNTLYWYLQNLGQGPELLIRYENEEAVDDSQLPKDRFSAERLKGVDSTLKIQPAELGDSAVYLCASSRGVAGANVLTFGAGSRLTVL.

The J gene is TRBJ2-7, the V gene TRBV28; TRBD2 matches 10 bases. Germline-derived CDR1 and CDR2 are MDHEN and SYDVKM. CDR3 length: 12 amino acids. After removal of 5 bases from V and 7 bases from J, the junction contained 2 bases not matched to a gene. The CDR3 loop reads CASSLLAGEQYF. The CDR3 region has the DNA TGTGCCAGCAGTCTACTAGCGGGAGAGCAGTACTTC. Filled out from reference TRBV28 and TRBJ2-7, the complete variable domain reads DVKVTQSSRYLVKRTGEKVFLECVQDMDHENMFWYRQDPGLGLRLIYFSYDVKMKEKGDIPEGYSVSREKKERFSLILESASTNQTSMYLCASSLLAGEQYFGPGTRLTVT.

The chain joins TRBV9 to TRBJ2-1, with D possibly matching TRBD2 (7 bases). Between the trimmed V and J ends, which lost 4 bases and 8 bases, there was a span of 28 bases. The CDR3 spans 18 residues. Germline V CDR1 and CDR2: SGDLS, YYNGEE. CDR3 sequence (DNA): TGTGCCAGCAGCCCCAAAGTGAGGGGGAGGGCCGGTGGCGATGAGCAGTTCTTC. Translated: CASSPKVRGRAGGDEQFF.

The chain combines TRBV28 with TRBJ2-7, with 7 bases matching TRBD1. The CDR3 extends over 14 amino acids. In germline, CDR1 is MDHEN, CDR2 SYDVKM. Trimming at V came to 7 bases and at J to 2 bases, leaving 8 bases not matched to a gene. The CDR3 region has the DNA TGTGCCAGCAAGGGGGCGGCGGTAACCTACGAGCAGTACTTC. Protein product: CASKGAAVTYEQYF.

The V call is TRBV7-3, the J call TRBJ1-2, with 8 nucleotides matching TRBD1. Germline assignment: CDR1 SGHTA and CDR2 FQGTGA. Unmatched junction bases numbered 5, after V lost 5 bases and J lost 6 bases. The CDR3 covers 13 residues. In DNA form, the CDR3 reads TGTGCCAGCAGCCCAGGGGGCCTGGATGGCTACACCTTC. Translation gives CASSPGGLDGYTF.

The chain carries TRBV15 and TRBJ1-1; D is undetermined. CDR3 length: 14 amino acids. Germline CDR1 and CDR2: LNHNV and YYDKDF (reference sequence). Deletions cut 1 base from V and 1 base from J, with 7 bases between. The CDR3 DNA sequence: TGTGCCACCAGCAGAGTTAGCGGGAACACTGAAGCTTTCTTT. Translation: CATSRVSGNTEAFF.

The rearrangement joins TRBV7-9 to TRBJ2-7; perhaps TRBD2 as D (5 bases). Germline CDR1 and CDR2: SEHNR and FQNEAQ (reference sequence). The CDR3 length is 12 residues. V shed 5 bases and J shed 6 bases, with 11 bases lying between them. CDR3: CASSITRTEQYF. As DNA, the CDR3 is TGTGCCAGCAGCATCACTAGGACCGAGCAGTACTTC.